Each of the 24 T cell receptor beta chains below was sequenced from the same sample in a study of T cells in narcolepsy. TCRdb's table, derived via immunoSEQ multiplex PCR, lists solely in-frame clones and lacks some. The table records fewer than 35,000 clones, around 86% of them present only once. The sample comprised CD45RA- memory CD4+ T cells from PBMCs. These receptors came from a human donor with narcolepsy.

The chain recombines TRBV2 with TRBJ2-3, with TRBD2 as a possible D gene (6 bases). The germline V gene encodes CDR1 SNHLY and CDR2 FYNNEI. CDR3 size: 15 residues. V was pared by 2 bases and J by 0 bases, with 9 bases between. The CDR3 DNA is TGTGCCAGCAGTGAATTTCTAGCGAGCACAGATACGCAGTATTTT. Encoded protein: CASSEFLASTDTQYF. Drawing the rest from reference TRBV2 and TRBJ2-3, the complete variable domain is EPEVTQTPSHQVTQMGQEVILRCVPISNHLYFYWYRQILGQKVEFLVSFYNNEISEKSEIFDDQFSVERPDGSNFTLKIRSTKLEDSAMYFCASSEFLASTDTQYFGPGTRLTVL.

The DNA for the CDR3 is TGCAGCGTTGAAGACGGGCCTGGTTTTTCCGCTAATGAAAAACTGTTTTTT. The encoded protein is CSVEDGPGFSANEKLFF. The chain combines TRBV29-1 with TRBJ1-4; no clear D gene. V lost 0 bases and J 3 bases, leaving 17 bases between the germline ends. Germline assignment: CDR1 SQVTM and CDR2 ANQGSEA. This CDR3 comprises 17 residues.

The count of this clone is one. The chain carries TRBV7-2 and TRBJ1-2, with a weak D call TRBD1 (6 bases). Trimming left V 5 bases short and J 2 bases short, with 12 bases between. The germline gives CDR1 SGHTA, CDR2 FQGNSA. The CDR3 has 14 amino acids. This CDR3 reads CASSREQGNYGYTF. CDR3 in DNA: TGTGCCAGCAGCCGCGAGCAGGGGAACTATGGCTACACCTTC.

V is TRBV6-1 and J is TRBJ2-5; a weak D match, TRBD1 (6 bases). The tail of the sequence fits TRBJ2-7 better, so the J call may be wrong. Germline V gives CDR1 MNHNS, CDR2 SASEGT. The CDR3 length is 14 residues. The CDR3 bases are TGTGCCAGCAGTGAAGCCTGGGGGCAATACGAGCAGTACTTC. Residues: CASSEAWGQYEQYF.

This chain uses TRBV6-1 with TRBJ2-2; no reliable D call. V was shortened by 6 bases and J by 1 base, with 9 bases between the two germline ends. The CDR3 covers 14 residues. The germline V gene encodes CDR1 MNHNS and CDR2 SASEGT. The DNA for the CDR3 is TGTGCCAGCAGAGATCACGGGAACACCGGGGAGCTGTTTTTT. It is translated as CASRDHGNTGELFF.

This rearrangement joins TRBV27 to TRBJ2-3, with D unresolved. From germline, CDR1 is MNHEY and CDR2 SMNVEV (reference sequence). CDR3 length equals 13 residues. V was clipped by 2 bases and J by 4 bases, with 7 bases between them. This CDR3 reads CASSLQLSDTQYF. DNA for the CDR3: TGTGCCAGCAGTTTACAACTATCAGATACGCAGTATTTT.

The CDR3 protein is CASTLGQGYNSPLHF. CDR3 nucleotide sequence: TGTGCCAGCACCCTAGGACAGGGATATAATTCACCCCTCCACTTT. The chain combines TRBV13 with TRBJ1-6, with 8 bases lining up with TRBD1. The germline gives CDR1 PRHDT, CDR2 FYEKMQ (reference sequence). This CDR3 contains 15 residues. V shed 7 bases and J 4 bases; nucleotides not matched to a gene: 6.

The genes are TRBV25-1 and TRBJ2-5; D is uncertain. There are 14 residues in the CDR3. Trimming took off 3 bases at V and 0 bases at J, with 8 bases between the two ends. Germline V gene data show CDR1 as MGHDK and CDR2 as SYGVNS. CDR3 bases: TGTGCCAGCAGTGAGGGCACCAACCAAGAGACCCAGTACTTC. Its protein product is CASSEGTNQETQYF.

The chain uses TRBV28 and TRBJ1-3; D is uncertain. The CDR3 spans 15 residues. The V end was cut by 7 bases, the J end by 0 bases, with 13 bases between. Germline V gene data show CDR1 as MDHEN and CDR2 as SYDVKM. This CDR3 reads CASTRTGSSGNTIYF. Written as DNA, the CDR3 is TGTGCCAGCACCCGGACGGGTAGCTCTGGAAACACCATATATTTT.

The chain uses TRBV18 and TRBJ1-5, with 8 bases lining up with TRBD1. The CDR3 is made up of 14 amino acids. Germline assignment: CDR1 KGHSH and CDR2 LQKENI. The V gene end was trimmed by 2 bases and the J gene end by 5 bases; junction bases not matched to a gene: 2. The CDR3 DNA reads TGTGCCAGCTCACCATTACAGGGGGATCAGCCCCAGCATTTT. Amino acids: CASSPLQGDQPQHF.

The gene calls are TRBV7-9 and TRBJ2-5, with D possibly TRBD1 on 6 matching bases. The V gene's germline CDR1 is SEHNR and CDR2 FQNEAQ (reference sequence). Trimming removed 6 bases at V and 1 base at J, with 24 bases between. This CDR3 contains 18 residues. Here the CDR3 reads CASSSGVVSPALQETQYF. The CDR3 coding sequence is TGTGCCAGCAGTTCAGGGGTGGTGTCCCCCGCCCTCCAAGAGACCCAGTACTTC. The entire variable domain, with the rest obtained from reference TRBV7-9 and TRBJ2-5, is as follows: DTGVSQNPRHKITKRGQNVTFRCDPISEHNRLYWYRQTLGQGPEFLTYFQNEAQLEKSRLLSDRFSAERPKGSFSTLEIQRTEQGDSAMYLCASSSGVVSPALQETQYFGPGTRLLVL.

In this sample, this clone turned up once. The V call is TRBV19, the J call TRBJ2-2; TRBD2 aligns across 9 bases. With 7 bases clipped from V and 4 bases from J, the junction kept 13 bases outside the gene matches. The CDR3 loop spans 17 amino acids. Germline CDR1 and CDR2: LNHDA and SQIVND (reference sequence). The CDR3 loop is CASTRTGGGAGTGELFF. Written as DNA, the CDR3 is TGTGCCAGTACCAGAACTGGCGGGGGGGCCGGCACCGGGGAGCTGTTTTTT.

This clone came up once. The chain recombines TRBV5-1 with TRBJ1-4, with 10 bases fitting TRBD1. V was clipped by 4 bases and J by 6 bases; unmatched bases: 6. Germline CDR1 reads SGHRS; CDR2 reads YFSETQ. The CDR3 is made up of 15 amino acids. The CDR3 nucleotides are TGCGCCAGCAGCCCGGGGACAGGGGCATATGAAAAACTGTTTTTT. Protein: CASSPGTGAYEKLFF.

The chain recombines TRBV10-3 with TRBJ1-2, with 7 bases aligning to TRBD1. Germline loops: CDR1 ENHRY, CDR2 SYGVKD. The CDR3 covers 13 residues. V gave up 2 bases and J gave up 6 bases; unmatched junction bases: 3. The CDR3, as DNA: TGTGCCATCAGTGAGGACAGGGTGGATGGCTACACCTTC. Residues: CAISEDRVDGYTF.

This sequence joins TRBV2 and TRBJ1-2; D not certain. The V end was cut by 5 bases, the J end by 5 bases, with 21 bases between. CDR3 length equals 16 residues. The germline CDR1 and CDR2 sequences are SNHLY and FYNNEI. The CDR3 sequence is CASSLPPFIVKYGYTF. In nucleotides, the CDR3 is TGTGCCAGCAGTCTCCCACCTTTTATCGTCAAGTATGGCTACACCTTC.

V usage is TRBV27 and J usage is TRBJ2-2; 7 bases map to TRBD1. The V gene's germline CDR1 is MNHEY and CDR2 SMNVEV (reference sequence). Trimming cost V 2 bases and J 5 bases; bases outside gene matches: 5. The CDR3 contains 15 residues. In DNA form, the CDR3 reads TGTGCCAGCAGTTTAACGTCAGGGGGTACCGGGGAGCTGTTTTTT. Encoded protein: CASSLTSGGTGELFF.

The chain employs TRBV4-2 and TRBJ2-4, with TRBD1 matching over 8 bases. Trimming took 3 bases from V and 3 from J; bases not matched to a gene: 4. Per the germline V gene, CDR1 is LGHNA and CDR2 is YNFKEQ. The CDR3 totals 15 residues. The CDR3 coding sequence is TGTGCCAGCAGCCACGGACAGGGTAGCAAAAACATTCAGTACTTC. It translates to CASSHGQGSKNIQYF.

V gene TRBV9 combines with J gene TRBJ1-3; D call uncertain. V lost 0 bases and J lost 0, with 4 bases in between. The V gene's germline CDR1 is SGDLS and CDR2 YYNGEE. CDR3 length: 14 residues. The CDR3 loop is CASSVASSGNTIYF. CDR3 in DNA: TGTGCCAGCAGCGTAGCGAGCTCTGGAAACACCATATATTTT.

The chain recombines TRBV9 with TRBJ2-3; 12 bases align to TRBD2. CDR3 size: 18 residues. Germline V gives CDR1 SGDLS, CDR2 YYNGEE. After removal of 0 bases from V and 1 base from J, the junction contained 6 bases not matched to a gene. The CDR3 DNA follows: TGTGCCAGCAGCGTAGGGACTAGCGGGACTCTGGGCACAGATACGCAGTATTTT. The encoded protein is CASSVGTSGTLGTDTQYF. Based on the CDR3 plus reference TRBV9 and TRBJ2-3, the full variable domain is DSGVTQTPKHLITATGQRVTLRCSPRSGDLSVYWYQQSLDQGLQFLIQYYNGEERAKGNILERFSAQQFPDLHSELNLSSLELGDSALYFCASSVGTSGTLGTDTQYFGPGTRLTVL.

CDR3 sequence reads: CASSTGDRMGDTQYF. CDR3 nucleotide sequence: TGTGCCAGTAGTACAGGGGACAGAATGGGGGATACGCAGTATTTT. The gene calls are TRBV19 and TRBJ2-3; 7 bases align to TRBD1. J lost 6 bases, V lost 4 bases, and 10 bases had no gene match. This CDR3 spans 15 amino acids. Per the germline V gene, CDR1 is LNHDA and CDR2 is SQIVND (reference sequence).

This clone was counted once. The CDR3 here is CATSPRDRVQETQYF. Here the CDR3 DNA reads TGTGCCACTTCTCCCCGGGACAGGGTCCAAGAGACCCAGTACTTC. The rearrangement joins TRBV19 to TRBJ2-5, with TRBD1 matching 9 bases. Unmatched junction bases numbered 10, after V lost 10 bases and J lost 1 base. CDR1 and CDR2 from the germline V gene are LNHDA and SQIVND (reference sequence). The CDR3 loop spans 15 amino acids.

This clone has only a few counts. Other nucleotide sequences from this sample produce the same CDR3. The gene calls are TRBV28 and TRBJ2-5; 11 nucleotides align to TRBD2. The CDR3 runs 16 residues. The germline gives CDR1 MDHEN, CDR2 SYDVKM. The V segment lost 3 bases and the J segment 2 bases; nucleotides outside the gene matches: 5. CDR3 protein: CASSLGLAGGQETQYF. CDR3 nucleotide sequence: TGTGCCAGCAGTTTGGGGCTAGCGGGGGGACAAGAGACCCAGTACTTC.

V is TRBV4-1 and J is TRBJ1-2; D not certain. CDR1 is MGHRA and CDR2 is YSYEKL in the germline V gene. V was trimmed by 0 bases and J by 7 bases, leaving 9 bases between them. CDR3 size: 13 residues. This CDR3 is CASSQEKESGYTF. As DNA, the CDR3 is TGCGCCAGCAGCCAAGAGAAGGAAAGTGGCTACACCTTC.

The chain recombines TRBV7-2 with TRBJ2-3, with 10 bases matching TRBD1. Germline assignment: CDR1 SGHTA and CDR2 FQGNSA. With V trimmed by 1 base and J by 5 bases, 6 bases remained unmatched. The CDR3 is made up of 16 amino acids. CDR3 sequence reads: CASSLVDRGRVDTQYF. The DNA for the CDR3 is TGTGCCAGCAGCTTAGTAGACAGGGGGCGTGTAGATACGCAGTATTTT.